This T cell receptor (beta chain) was identified in a study of Graves' ophthalmopathy and Graves' hyperthyroidism. RNA transcripts yielded amplified TCR beta CDR3 regions. Investigators did first-round RT-PCR with HTBI primers, then second-round multiplex PCR. MiXCR, run by TCRdb on the multiplex PCR reads, gives a single entry per CDR3 protein. The data hold 620,000 or so distinct CDR3 sequences, with over 20% observed a single time. This clonotype was seen repeatedly, ten times or more. Germline CDR1 and CDR2: SNHLY and FYNNEI. Trimming stripped 7 bases from V and 6 bases from J, with 12 bases between. The CDR3 loop spans 12 amino acids.

The origin of this receptor is a woman aged 18-29 years with stable Graves' hyperthyroidism. Some clones in this sample may be carry-over from other donors' samples. This sequence joins TRBV2 and TRBJ1-1; D not certain. What was sequenced was peripheral blood. The CDR3 is CASMGSRAEAFF. Here the CDR3 DNA reads TGTGCCAGCATGGGGTCTCGGGCTGAAGCTTTCTTT. Complete variable domain (other parts from reference TRBV2 and TRBJ1-1): EPEVTQTPSHQVTQMGQEVILRCVPISNHLYFYWYRQILGQKVEFLVSFYNNEISEKSEIFDDQFSVERPDGSNFTLKIRSTKLEDSAMYFCASMGSRAEAFFGQGTRLTVV.